What follows are 23 T cell receptor beta chains derived from one specimen sequenced in a study of T cell responses to AZD1222 COVID-19 vaccine. Sequenced by immunoSEQ multiplex PCR; TCRdb stores in-frame clones only, minus some. The table has about 97,000 clones, 70% to 90% seen once. The specimen was peripheral blood, collected on day 0 of AZD1222 vaccination. These receptors originate from an adult in good health.

The gene calls are TRBV28 and TRBJ2-7, with D maybe TRBD1 (6 bases). Trimming removed 7 bases from V and 0 bases from J, with 16 bases in between. The CDR3 contains 15 residues. The germline V gene has CDR1 MDHEN and CDR2 SYDVKM. This CDR3 is CASIRQGSSSYEQYF. CDR3 DNA: TGTGCCAGCATACGGCAGGGGTCGAGCTCCTACGAGCAGTACTTC.

V usage is TRBV24-1 and J usage is TRBJ2-3; D is tentatively TRBD1 or TRBD2 (5 bases each). CDR1 is KGHDR and CDR2 is SFDVKD in the germline V gene. This CDR3 is built from 15 residues. Trimming left V 7 bases short and J 0 bases short, with 13 bases between. The CDR3: CATRPGTGSTDTQYF. As DNA, the CDR3 is TGTGCCACCAGGCCCGGGACGGGGAGCACAGATACGCAGTATTTT.

A single count supports this clone. The chain uses TRBV10-3 and TRBJ2-7, with D hard to call. The CDR3 covers 12 residues. V was clipped by 0 bases and J by 3 bases, with 3 bases between them. Per the germline V gene, CDR1 is ENHRY and CDR2 is SYGVKD. The CDR3 loop reads CAISESYYEQYF. The CDR3 DNA follows: TGTGCCATCAGTGAGTCCTACTACGAGCAGTACTTC.

The chain recombines TRBV5-1 with TRBJ1-1, with no clear D. This CDR3 region has 14 residues. Trimming took 0 bases from V and 4 from J, leaving 10 bases between them. Germline loops: CDR1 SGHRS, CDR2 YFSETQ. CDR3 nucleotides: TGCGCCAGCAGCTTGGGGGAGGGATCCACTGAAGCTTTCTTT. Encoded protein: CASSLGEGSTEAFF.

The CDR3 reads CASSNQGVKNIQYF. In DNA, the CDR3 is TGTGCCAGTAGTAACCAGGGGGTCAAAAACATTCAGTACTTC. This chain connects TRBV19 to TRBJ2-4, with 7 bases fitting TRBD1. Germline V gene data show CDR1 as LNHDA and CDR2 as SQIVND (reference sequence). Trimming took 4 bases from V and 3 from J; bases not matched to a gene: 3. The CDR3 runs to 14 residues.

The V call is TRBV4-2, the J call TRBJ2-7; D is unclear. V was trimmed by 0 bases and J by 5 bases, leaving 8 bases between them. This CDR3 comprises 13 residues. Germline values: CDR1 LGHNA, CDR2 YNFKEQ. The CDR3 nucleotides read TGTGCCAGCAGCCAAGACACCTTCAACGAGCAGTACTTC. Residues: CASSQDTFNEQYF.

This chain links TRBV28 with TRBJ1-1; D is perhaps TRBD1 (5 bases). V was shortened by 6 bases and J by 5 bases, with 16 bases between the two germline ends. From germline, CDR1 is MDHEN and CDR2 SYDVKM. This CDR3 is built from 14 residues. CDR3 protein: CASSQGAAETEAFF. CDR3 in DNA: TGTGCCAGCAGCCAAGGGGCAGCGGAAACTGAAGCTTTCTTT.

The J gene is TRBJ1-1, the V gene TRBV28; no firm D call. Trimming removed 10 bases at V and 4 bases at J, with 10 bases between. Germline V gene sequence: CDR1 MDHEN, CDR2 SYDVKM. The CDR3 runs to 11 residues. CDR3 sequence reads: CATLDPTEAFF. The CDR3 DNA follows: TGTGCCACCTTAGACCCCACTGAAGCTTTCTTT.

The gene calls are TRBV7-3 and TRBJ2-1; D gene uncertain. This CDR3 comprises 16 residues. The V end was cut by 6 bases, the J end by 0 bases, with 15 bases between. Per germline, CDR1 SGHTA and CDR2 FQGTGA. CDR3 sequence reads: CASSLNPTNSYNEQFF. The CDR3 nucleotides read TGTGCCAGCAGTCTAAACCCAACAAACTCCTACAATGAGCAGTTCTTC. Using reference TRBV7-3 and TRBJ2-1 for the parts outside the CDR3, the full variable domain is GAGVSQTPSNKVTEKGKYVELRCDPISGHTALYWYRQSLGQGPEFLIYFQGTGAADDSGLPNDRFFAVRPEGSVSTLKIQRTERGDSAVYLCASSLNPTNSYNEQFFGPGTRLTVL.

This chain connects TRBV7-2 to TRBJ1-2, with TRBD1 identical over 9 bases. V was clipped by 5 bases and J by 5 bases; unmatched bases: 9. This CDR3 is built from 15 residues. Per germline, CDR1 SGHTA and CDR2 FQGNSA. In DNA, the CDR3 is TGTGCCAGCAGCCCCCCCGGGGACAGGGTATATGGCTACACCTTC. Amino acids: CASSPPGDRVYGYTF.

CDR3 loop: CASSEGPAYRSYNEQFF. For the CDR3, the DNA is TGTGCCAGCAGTGAAGGACCCGCGTATCGGTCCTACAATGAGCAGTTCTTC. The rearrangement links TRBV6-1 to TRBJ2-1, with unresolved D. The CDR3 totals 17 residues. Germline CDR1 reads MNHNS; CDR2 reads SASEGT. V was trimmed by 1 base and J by 1 base, leaving 14 bases between them.

The count of this clone is one. The V and J genes are TRBV6-4 and TRBJ1-1; TRBD1 is a possible D gene (5 bases). Germline loops: CDR1 MRHNA, CDR2 SNTAGT. The CDR3 has 13 residues. Trimming pared 5 bases from V and 3 bases from J, leaving 10 bases between. DNA of the CDR3: TGTGCCAGCAGTTCAGGGATGGACACTGAAGCTTTCTTT. Amino acid sequence: CASSSGMDTEAFF.

This clone was counted a single time. The rearrangement uses TRBV27 and TRBJ2-1; possibly TRBD1 or TRBD2 for D (5 bases each). V was trimmed by 7 bases and J by 4 bases, leaving 17 bases between them. The CDR3 spans 15 residues. Germline V CDR1 and CDR2: MNHEY, SMNVEV (reference sequence). For the CDR3, the DNA is TGTGCCAGCATTAAGGCCGGGACGGAGTACAATGAGCAGTTCTTC. Amino acids: CASIKAGTEYNEQFF.

In nucleotides, the CDR3 is TGTGCCAGCTCACCACCCGGGACAGCGGGGTACGAGCAGTACTTC. It codes for CASSPPGTAGYEQYF. V and J are TRBV18 and TRBJ2-7; D tentatively fits TRBD1 or TRBD2 (7 bases each). Deletions cut 0 bases from V and 4 bases from J, with 13 bases between. This CDR3 has 15 residues. The germline V gene has CDR1 KGHSH and CDR2 LQKENI.

V gene TRBV7-7 combines with J gene TRBJ2-1; 9 nucleotides match TRBD2. Per germline, CDR1 SSHAT and CDR2 FNYEAQ (reference sequence). The CDR3 is made up of 16 amino acids. V lost 5 bases and J lost 2; bases outside the gene matches: 7. CDR3 nucleotide sequence: TGTGCCAGCAGCCCCTATAGCGGGAGAACCTACAATGAGCAGTTCTTC. As protein: CASSPYSGRTYNEQFF.

The chain is built from TRBV6-1 and TRBJ2-7; 12 bases map to TRBD2. Per germline, CDR1 MNHNS and CDR2 SASEGT. This CDR3 has 18 amino acids. V trimming: 4 bases; J trimming: 6 bases; junction bases outside the gene matches: 16. The DNA for the CDR3 is TGTGCCAGCAGTGTCGACACTAGCGGGAGGCTTGATCCTGCCGAGCAGTACTTC. It is translated as CASSVDTSGRLDPAEQYF.

The gene calls are TRBV9 and TRBJ2-1; D call uncertain. V was cut by 0 bases and J by 7 bases, with 11 bases left in between. The CDR3 spans 14 residues. Germline V CDR1 and CDR2: SGDLS, YYNGEE. The CDR3 DNA reads TGTGCCAGCAGCGTAGTCCCGGTCGTTAATGAGCAGTTCTTC. This translates into CASSVVPVVNEQFF.

This chain connects TRBV7-9 to TRBJ1-4, with D tentatively TRBD1 (6 bases). Germline lookup yields CDR1 SEHNR and CDR2 FQNEAQ (reference sequence). The V and J ends lost 4 bases and 8 bases respectively, with 23 bases between them. The CDR3 runs 17 residues. The CDR3 DNA reads TGTGCCAGCAGCTCGACCCGGCCAGGGGAGGTGAAGGAAAAACTGTTTTTT. This gives the protein CASSSTRPGEVKEKLFF.

The table lists this clone with a count of one. The chain has TRBV28 and TRBJ2-5; possibly TRBD1 or TRBD2 for D (5 bases each). With 6 bases removed from V and 3 bases from J, the gap between germline ends came to 20 bases. Per germline, CDR1 MDHEN and CDR2 SYDVKM. This CDR3 has 16 residues. The CDR3 DNA sequence: TGTGCCAGCAGCCGCCGGGCCGGGGCCTTAGAAGAGACCCAGTACTTC. This gives the protein CASSRRAGALEETQYF. The complete variable domain, with remaining parts taken from reference TRBV28 and TRBJ2-5, reads DVKVTQSSRYLVKRTGEKVFLECVQDMDHENMFWYRQDPGLGLRLIYFSYDVKMKEKGDIPEGYSVSREKKERFSLILESASTNQTSMYLCASSRRAGALEETQYFGPGTRLLVL.

A single count supports this clone. This chain connects TRBV7-8 to TRBJ1-1; weak D call: TRBD1 (6 bases). Germline V gives CDR1 SGHVS, CDR2 FQNEAQ. CDR3 size: 16 residues. The V gene lost 4 bases and the J gene lost 1 base, with 16 bases spanning the gap. The CDR3: CASSSIQGLGNTEAFF. For the CDR3, the DNA is TGTGCCAGCAGCTCTATTCAGGGGTTGGGGAACACTGAAGCTTTCTTT.

The chain combines TRBV9 with TRBJ1-6; no definite D call. With 4 bases removed from V and 5 bases from J, the gap between germline ends came to 7 bases. This CDR3 contains 13 residues. Germline CDR1 is SGDLS and CDR2 is YYNGEE. The chain's CDR3 is CASSPRNNSPLHF. CDR3 DNA sequence: TGTGCCAGCAGCCCCCGGAATAATTCACCCCTCCACTTT. Full variable domain (rest looked up from reference TRBV9 and TRBJ1-6): DSGVTQTPKHLITATGQRVTLRCSPRSGDLSVYWYQQSLDQGLQFLIQYYNGEERAKGNILERFSAQQFPDLHSELNLSSLELGDSALYFCASSPRNNSPLHFGNGTRLTVT.

This clone appeared a few times. The chain uses TRBV2 and TRBJ1-2, with D possibly matching TRBD1 (5 bases). Trimming took 6 bases from V and 8 from J, leaving 16 bases between them. Germline V gene lookup returns CDR1 SNHLY and CDR2 FYNNEI. This CDR3 comprises 13 residues. The CDR3 loop reads CASRSDSVEGYTF. Here the CDR3 DNA reads TGTGCCAGCAGGAGTGACAGCGTAGAAGGCTACACCTTC.

V and J are TRBV19 and TRBJ1-4, with 7 bases identical to TRBD1. The CDR3 covers 16 residues. The germline gives CDR1 LNHDA, CDR2 SQIVND (reference sequence). After removal of 4 bases from V and 2 bases from J, the junction contained 7 bases not matched to a gene. The CDR3: CASSNLKGATNEKLFF. DNA of the CDR3: TGTGCCAGTAGTAACCTAAAGGGGGCCACTAATGAAAAACTGTTTTTT.